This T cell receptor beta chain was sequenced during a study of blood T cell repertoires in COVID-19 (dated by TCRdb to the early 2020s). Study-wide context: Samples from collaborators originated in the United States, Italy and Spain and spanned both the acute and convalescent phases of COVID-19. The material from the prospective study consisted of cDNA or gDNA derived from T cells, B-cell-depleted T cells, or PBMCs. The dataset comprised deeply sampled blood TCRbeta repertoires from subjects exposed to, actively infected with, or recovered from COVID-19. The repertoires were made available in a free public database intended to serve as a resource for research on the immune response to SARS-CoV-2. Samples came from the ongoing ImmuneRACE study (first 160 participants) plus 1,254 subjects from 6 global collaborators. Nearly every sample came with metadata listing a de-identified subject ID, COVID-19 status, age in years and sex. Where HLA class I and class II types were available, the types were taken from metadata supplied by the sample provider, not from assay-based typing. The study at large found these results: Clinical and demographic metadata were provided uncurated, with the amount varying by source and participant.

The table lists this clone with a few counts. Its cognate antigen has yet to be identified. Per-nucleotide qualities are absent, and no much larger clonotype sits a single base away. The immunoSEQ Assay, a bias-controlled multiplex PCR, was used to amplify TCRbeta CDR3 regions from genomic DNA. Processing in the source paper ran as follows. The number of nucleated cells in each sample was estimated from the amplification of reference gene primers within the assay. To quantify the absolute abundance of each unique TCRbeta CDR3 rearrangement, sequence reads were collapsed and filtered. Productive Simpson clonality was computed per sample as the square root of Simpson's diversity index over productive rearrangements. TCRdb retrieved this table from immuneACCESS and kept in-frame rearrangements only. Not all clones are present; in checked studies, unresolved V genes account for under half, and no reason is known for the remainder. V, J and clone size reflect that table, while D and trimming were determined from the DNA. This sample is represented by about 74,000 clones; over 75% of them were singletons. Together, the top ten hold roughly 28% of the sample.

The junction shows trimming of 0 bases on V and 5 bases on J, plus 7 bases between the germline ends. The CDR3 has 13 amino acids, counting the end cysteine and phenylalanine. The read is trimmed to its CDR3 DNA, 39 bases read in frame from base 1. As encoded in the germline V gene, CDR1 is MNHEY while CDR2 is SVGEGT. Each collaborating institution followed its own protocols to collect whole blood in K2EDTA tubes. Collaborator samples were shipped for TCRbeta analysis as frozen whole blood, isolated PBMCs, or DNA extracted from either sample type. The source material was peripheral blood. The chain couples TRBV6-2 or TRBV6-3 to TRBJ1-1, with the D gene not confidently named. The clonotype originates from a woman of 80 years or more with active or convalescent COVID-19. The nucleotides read TGTGCCAGCAGTTACTCAGTGAGGACTGAAGCTTTCTTT. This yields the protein CASSYSVRTEAFF.